This T cell receptor beta chain is drawn from a study of Ad26.COV2.S vaccination and SARS-CoV-2 variants. Study-wide results and caveats: Substantial post-vaccination breadth of spike-specific CD8+ and CD4+ T cell responses was reported.

V was trimmed by 7 bases and J by 2 bases, leaving 17 bases between them. This CDR3 spans 15 amino acids. CDR1 and CDR2 from the germline V gene are WSHSY and SAAADI. Treatment denoted: about 20 received Ad26.COV2.S at low or high dose, single or two shots; several received placebo; per-sample allocation not given. Specimen acquisition occurred on day 63 following the initial vaccine or placebo injection. Within Boston, the person who donated was an adult of 18-55 years. The administered vaccine (an Ad26 vector) expressed Wuhan-strain SARS-CoV-2 spike. Points on this clone: Antigen specificity is unknown.

The assay was immunoSEQ multiplex PCR, and TCRdb's table has in-frame clones only and misses some. The sample holds about 680,000 clones, 80% to 90% seen once. The J gene is TRBJ1-2, the V gene TRBV10-2; the D gene is possibly TRBD1 (5 bases). The input for sequencing was peripheral blood, taken in a trial of Ad26.COV2.S vaccine versus placebo. The source of this sequence is a person aged 18-60 years who received the Ad26.COV2.S COVID-19 vaccine or a placebo. In nucleotides, the CDR3 is TGCGCCAGCAAATCGGGGCAGGGCAAGAACTATGGCTACACCTTC. Its protein product is CASKSGQGKNYGYTF.